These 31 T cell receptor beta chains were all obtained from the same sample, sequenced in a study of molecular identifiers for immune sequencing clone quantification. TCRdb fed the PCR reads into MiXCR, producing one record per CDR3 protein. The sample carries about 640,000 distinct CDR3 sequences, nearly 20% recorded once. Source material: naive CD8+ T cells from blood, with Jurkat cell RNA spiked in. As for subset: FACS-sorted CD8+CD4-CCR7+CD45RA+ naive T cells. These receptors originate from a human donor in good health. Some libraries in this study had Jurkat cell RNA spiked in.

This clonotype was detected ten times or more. The CDR3: CASSYSVKQNNEQFF. CDR3 DNA sequence: TGTGCCAGCAGTTACTCGGTCAAACAGAACAATGAGCAGTTCTTC. The V and J genes are TRBV6-5 and TRBJ2-1; D unclear. Germline V CDR1 and CDR2: MNHEY, SVGAGI. Trimming cost V 0 bases and J 5 bases, with 11 bases left between them. CDR3 size: 15 residues.

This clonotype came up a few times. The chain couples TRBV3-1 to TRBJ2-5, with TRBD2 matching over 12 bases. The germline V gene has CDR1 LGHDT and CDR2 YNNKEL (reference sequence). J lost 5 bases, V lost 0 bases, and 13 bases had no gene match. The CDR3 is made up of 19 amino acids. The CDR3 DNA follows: TGTGCCAGCAGCCAAGATCGAAGGCTAGCGGGAGGGCCGGGTGAGACCCAGTACTTC. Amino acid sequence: CASSQDRRLAGGPGETQYF.

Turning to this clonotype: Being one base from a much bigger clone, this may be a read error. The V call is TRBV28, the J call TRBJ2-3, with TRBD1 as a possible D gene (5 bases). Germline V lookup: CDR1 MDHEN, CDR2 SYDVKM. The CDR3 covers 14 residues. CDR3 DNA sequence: TGTACCAGCAGTGATACAGGTTTTCCAGATACGCAGTATTTT. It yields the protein CTSSDTGFPDTQYF. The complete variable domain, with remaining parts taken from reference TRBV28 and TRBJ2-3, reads DVKVTQSSRYLVKRTGEKVFLECVQDMDHENMFWYRQDPGLGLRLIYFSYDVKMKEKGDIPEGYSVSREKKERFSLILESASTNQTSMYLCTSSDTGFPDTQYFGPGTRLTVL.

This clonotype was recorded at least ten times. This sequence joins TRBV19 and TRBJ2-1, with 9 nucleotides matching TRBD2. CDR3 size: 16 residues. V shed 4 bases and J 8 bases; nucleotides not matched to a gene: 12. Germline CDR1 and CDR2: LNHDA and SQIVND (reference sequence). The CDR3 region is CASSTLAGQSLDEQFF. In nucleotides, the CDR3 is TGTGCCAGTAGTACCCTAGCGGGACAATCACTGGATGAGCAGTTCTTC.

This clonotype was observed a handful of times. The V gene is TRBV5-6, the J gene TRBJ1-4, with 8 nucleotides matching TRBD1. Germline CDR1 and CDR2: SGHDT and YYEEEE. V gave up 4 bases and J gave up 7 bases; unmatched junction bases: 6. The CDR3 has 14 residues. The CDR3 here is CASSTQGGVEKLFF. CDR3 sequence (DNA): TGTGCCAGCAGCACACAGGGGGGAGTTGAAAAACTGTTTTTT.

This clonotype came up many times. This CDR3 reads CASSVPGNIQYF. For the CDR3, the DNA is TGTGCCAGCTCAGTGCCCGGAAACATTCAGTACTTC. J is TRBJ2-4 and V is TRBV6-2 or TRBV6-3; unclear D gene. Germline assignment: CDR1 MNHEY and CDR2 SVGEGT. V was cut by 8 bases and J by 6 bases, with 11 bases left in between. The CDR3 covers 12 residues.

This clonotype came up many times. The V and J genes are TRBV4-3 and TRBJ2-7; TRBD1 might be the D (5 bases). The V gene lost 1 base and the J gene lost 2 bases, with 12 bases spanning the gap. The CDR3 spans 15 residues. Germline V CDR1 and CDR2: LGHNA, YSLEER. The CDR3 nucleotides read TGCGCCAGCAGCCAAGCCGCCACGGACACCTACGAGCAGTACTTC. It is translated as CASSQAATDTYEQYF.

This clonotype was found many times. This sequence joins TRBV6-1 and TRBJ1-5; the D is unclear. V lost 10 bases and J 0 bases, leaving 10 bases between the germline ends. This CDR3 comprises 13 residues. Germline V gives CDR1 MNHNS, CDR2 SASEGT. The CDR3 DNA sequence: TGTGCCACCAGGACGGATAGCAATCAGCCCCAGCATTTT. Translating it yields CATRTDSNQPQHF.

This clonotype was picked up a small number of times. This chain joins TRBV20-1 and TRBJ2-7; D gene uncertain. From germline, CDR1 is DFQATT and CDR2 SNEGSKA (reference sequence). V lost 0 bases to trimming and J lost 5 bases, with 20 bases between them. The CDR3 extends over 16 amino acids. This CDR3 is CSARDVPLGSRNEQYF. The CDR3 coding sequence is TGCAGTGCTAGAGATGTCCCGTTGGGCAGTCGGAACGAGCAGTACTTC.

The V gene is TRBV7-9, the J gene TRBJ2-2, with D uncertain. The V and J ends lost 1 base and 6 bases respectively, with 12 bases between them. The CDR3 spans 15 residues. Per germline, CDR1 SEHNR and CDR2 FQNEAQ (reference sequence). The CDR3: CASSLGDGGAGELFF. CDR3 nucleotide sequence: TGTGCCAGCAGCTTAGGAGACGGTGGTGCCGGGGAGCTGTTTTTT.

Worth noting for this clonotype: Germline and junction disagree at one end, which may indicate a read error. This chain's CDR3 is CANSQGPTGGSYEQYF. In DNA form, the CDR3 reads TGTGCCAACAGCCAGGGACCGACAGGGGGCTCCTACGAGCAGTACTTC. The chain carries TRBV7-6 and TRBJ2-7; 9 bases align to TRBD1. This CDR3 spans 16 amino acids. From germline, CDR1 is SGHVS and CDR2 FNYEAQ.

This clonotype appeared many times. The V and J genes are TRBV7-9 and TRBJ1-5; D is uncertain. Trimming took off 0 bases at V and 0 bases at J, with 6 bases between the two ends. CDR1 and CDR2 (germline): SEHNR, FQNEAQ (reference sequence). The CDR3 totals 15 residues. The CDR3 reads CASSLAPDSNQPQHF. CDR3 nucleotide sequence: TGTGCCAGCAGCTTAGCTCCCGATAGCAATCAGCCCCAGCATTTT.

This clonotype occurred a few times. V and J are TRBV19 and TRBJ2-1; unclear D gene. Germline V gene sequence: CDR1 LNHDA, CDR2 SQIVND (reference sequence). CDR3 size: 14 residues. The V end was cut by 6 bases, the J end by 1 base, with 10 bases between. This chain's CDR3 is CASRVSSSYNEQFF. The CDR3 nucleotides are TGTGCCAGTAGGGTAAGCTCGTCCTACAATGAGCAGTTCTTC.

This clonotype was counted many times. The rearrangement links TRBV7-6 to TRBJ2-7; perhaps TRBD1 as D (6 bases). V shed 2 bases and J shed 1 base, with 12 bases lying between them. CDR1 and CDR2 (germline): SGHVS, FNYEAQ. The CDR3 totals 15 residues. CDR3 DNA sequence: TGTGCCAGCAGCTTATCGACAGGTCTATCCTACGAGCAGTACTTC. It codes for CASSLSTGLSYEQYF. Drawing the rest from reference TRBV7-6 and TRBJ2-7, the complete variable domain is GAGVSQSPRYKVTKRGQDVALRCDPISGHVSLYWYRQALGQGPEFLTYFNYEAQQDKSGLPNDRFSAERPEGSISTLTIQRTEQRDSAMYRCASSLSTGLSYEQYFGPGTRLTVT.

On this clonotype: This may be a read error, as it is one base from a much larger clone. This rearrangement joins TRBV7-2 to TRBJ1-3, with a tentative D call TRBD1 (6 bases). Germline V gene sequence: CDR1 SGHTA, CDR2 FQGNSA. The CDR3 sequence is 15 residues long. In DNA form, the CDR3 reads TGTGCCAGCAGCTTAGATGCGGGGGCGGGAAACGCCATATATTTT. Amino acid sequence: CASSLDAGAGNAIYF.

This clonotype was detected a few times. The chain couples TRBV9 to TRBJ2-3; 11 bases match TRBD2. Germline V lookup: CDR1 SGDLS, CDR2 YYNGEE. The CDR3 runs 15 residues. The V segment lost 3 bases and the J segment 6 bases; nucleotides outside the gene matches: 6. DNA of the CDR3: TGTGCCAGCAGCGAGTGGCTAGCGGGGGGCGATACGCAGTATTTT. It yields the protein CASSEWLAGGDTQYF. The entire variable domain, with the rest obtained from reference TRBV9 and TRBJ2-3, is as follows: DSGVTQTPKHLITATGQRVTLRCSPRSGDLSVYWYQQSLDQGLQFLIQYYNGEERAKGNILERFSAQQFPDLHSELNLSSLELGDSALYFCASSEWLAGGDTQYFGPGTRLTVL.

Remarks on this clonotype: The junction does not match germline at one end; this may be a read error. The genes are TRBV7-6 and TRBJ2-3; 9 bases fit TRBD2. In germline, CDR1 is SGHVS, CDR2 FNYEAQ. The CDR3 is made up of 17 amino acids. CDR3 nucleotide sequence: TGTACCAGCAGCCCCGGGGGGCCAGCGGGGGGTCCAGATACGCAGTATTTT. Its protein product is CTSSPGGPAGGPDTQYF. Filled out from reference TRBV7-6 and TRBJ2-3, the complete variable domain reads GAGVSQSPRYKVTKRGQDVALRCDPISGHVSLYWYRQALGQGPEFLTYFNYEAQQDKSGLPNDRFSAERPEGSISTLTIQRTEQRDSAMYRCTSSPGGPAGGPDTQYFGPGTRLTVL.

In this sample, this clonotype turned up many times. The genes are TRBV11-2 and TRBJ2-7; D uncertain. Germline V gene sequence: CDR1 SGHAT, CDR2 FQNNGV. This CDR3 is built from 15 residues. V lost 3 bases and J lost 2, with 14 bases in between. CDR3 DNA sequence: TGTGCCAGCAGCTTCGAAACCGGGTTCGCCTACGAGCAGTACTTC. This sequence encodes CASSFETGFAYEQYF. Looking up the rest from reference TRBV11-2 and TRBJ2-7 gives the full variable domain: EAGVAQSPRYKIIEKRQSVAFWCNPISGHATLYWYQQILGQGPKLLIQFQNNGVVDDSQLPKDRFSAERLKGVDSTLKIQPAKLEDSAVYLCASSFETGFAYEQYFGPGTRLTVT.

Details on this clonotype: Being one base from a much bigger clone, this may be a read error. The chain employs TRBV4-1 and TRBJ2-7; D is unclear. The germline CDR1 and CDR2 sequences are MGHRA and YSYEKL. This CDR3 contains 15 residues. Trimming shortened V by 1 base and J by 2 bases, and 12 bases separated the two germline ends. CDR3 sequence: CASSQAHRVTYEQYF. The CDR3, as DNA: TGCGCCAGCAGCCAAGCCCATAGGGTTACCTACGAGCAGTACTTC.

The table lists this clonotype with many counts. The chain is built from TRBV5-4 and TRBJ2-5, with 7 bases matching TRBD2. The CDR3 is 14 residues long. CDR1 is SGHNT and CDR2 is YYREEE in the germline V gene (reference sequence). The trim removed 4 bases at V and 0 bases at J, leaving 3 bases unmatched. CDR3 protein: CASSPGTNQETQYF. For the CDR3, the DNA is TGTGCCAGCAGCCCCGGGACTAACCAAGAGACCCAGTACTTC.

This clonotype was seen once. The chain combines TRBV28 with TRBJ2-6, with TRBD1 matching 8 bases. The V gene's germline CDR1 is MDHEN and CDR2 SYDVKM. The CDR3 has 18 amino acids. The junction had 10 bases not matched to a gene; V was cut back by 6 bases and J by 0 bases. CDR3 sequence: CASSSGDRRHSGANVLTF. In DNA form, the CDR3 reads TGTGCCAGCAGCAGTGGGGACAGGCGTCACTCTGGGGCCAACGTCCTGACTTTC.

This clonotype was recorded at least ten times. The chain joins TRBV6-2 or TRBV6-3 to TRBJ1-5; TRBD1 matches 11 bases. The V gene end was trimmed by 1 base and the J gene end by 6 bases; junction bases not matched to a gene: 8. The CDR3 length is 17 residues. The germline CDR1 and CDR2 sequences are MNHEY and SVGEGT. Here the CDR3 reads CASSYFTGQGAGQPQHF. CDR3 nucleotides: TGTGCCAGCAGTTACTTCACTGGACAGGGGGCCGGTCAGCCCCAGCATTTT.

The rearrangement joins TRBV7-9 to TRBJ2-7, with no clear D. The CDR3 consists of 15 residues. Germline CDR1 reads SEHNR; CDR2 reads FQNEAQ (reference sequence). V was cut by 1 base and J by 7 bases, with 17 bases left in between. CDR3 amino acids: CASSLGTGSFEEQYF. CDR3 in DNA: TGTGCCAGCAGCTTAGGGACGGGCAGCTTTGAGGAGCAGTACTTC.

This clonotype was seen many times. CDR3: CSARFVYEQYF. CDR3 nucleotide sequence: TGCAGTGCTAGATTTGTGTACGAGCAGTACTTC. The chain links TRBV20-1 to TRBJ2-7, with D uncertain. The germline V gene has CDR1 DFQATT and CDR2 SNEGSKA (reference sequence). V gave up 2 bases and J gave up 4 bases, with 6 bases separating them. The CDR3 length is 11 residues.

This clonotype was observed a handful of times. Written as DNA, the CDR3 is TGTGCCAGCTCAATAATCAGGGAGGAGACCCAGTACTTC. Translated: CASSIIREETQYF. This rearrangement joins TRBV18 to TRBJ2-5; the D gene could be TRBD1 or TRBD2 (5 bases each). This CDR3 comprises 13 residues. The V gene lost 5 bases and the J gene lost 5 bases, with 12 bases spanning the gap. The germline V gene encodes CDR1 KGHSH and CDR2 LQKENI.

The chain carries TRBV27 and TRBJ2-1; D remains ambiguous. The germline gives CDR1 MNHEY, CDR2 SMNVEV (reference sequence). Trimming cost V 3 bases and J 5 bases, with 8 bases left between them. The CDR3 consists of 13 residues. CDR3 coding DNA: TGTGCCAGCAGTTTTCGGAGCGACAATGAGCAGTTCTTC. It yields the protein CASSFRSDNEQFF.

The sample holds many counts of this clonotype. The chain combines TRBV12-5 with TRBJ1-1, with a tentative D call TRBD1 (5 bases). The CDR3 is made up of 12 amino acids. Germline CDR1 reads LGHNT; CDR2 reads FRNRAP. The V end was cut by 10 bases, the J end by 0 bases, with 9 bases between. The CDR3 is CATTGMNTEAFF. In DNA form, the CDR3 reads TGTGCTACTACAGGAATGAACACTGAAGCTTTCTTT.

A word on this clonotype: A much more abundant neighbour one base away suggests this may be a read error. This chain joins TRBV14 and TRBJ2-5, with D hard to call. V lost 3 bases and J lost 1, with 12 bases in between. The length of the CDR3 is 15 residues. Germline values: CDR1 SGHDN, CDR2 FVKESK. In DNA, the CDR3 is TGTGCCAGCAGCCATGCGCAGAAGCCCCAAGAGACCCAGTACTTC. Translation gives CASSHAQKPQETQYF. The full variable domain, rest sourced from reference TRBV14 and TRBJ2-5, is EAGVTQFPSHSVIEKGQTVTLRCDPISGHDNLYWYRRVMGKEIKFLLHFVKESKQDESGMPNNRFLAERTGGTYSTLKVQPAELEDSGVYFCASSHAQKPQETQYFGPGTRLLVL.

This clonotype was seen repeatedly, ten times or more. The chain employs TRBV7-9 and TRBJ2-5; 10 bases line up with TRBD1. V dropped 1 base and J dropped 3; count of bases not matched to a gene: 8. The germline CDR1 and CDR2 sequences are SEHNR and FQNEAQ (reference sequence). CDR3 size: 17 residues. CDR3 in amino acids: CASSLVRTDRGKETQYF. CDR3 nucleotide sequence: TGTGCCAGCAGCTTAGTTCGGACGGACAGGGGGAAAGAGACCCAGTACTTC.

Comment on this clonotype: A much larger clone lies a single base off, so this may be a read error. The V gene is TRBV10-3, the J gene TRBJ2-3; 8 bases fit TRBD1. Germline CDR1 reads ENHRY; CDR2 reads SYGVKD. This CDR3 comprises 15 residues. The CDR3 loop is CAISEGRGGTGTQYF. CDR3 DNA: TGTGCCATCAGTGAAGGGCGTGGGGGGACAGGTACGCAGTATTTT.

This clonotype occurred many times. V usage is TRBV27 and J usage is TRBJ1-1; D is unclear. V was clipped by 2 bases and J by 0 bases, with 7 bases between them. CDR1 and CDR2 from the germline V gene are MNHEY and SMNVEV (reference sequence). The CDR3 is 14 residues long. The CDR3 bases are TGTGCCAGCAGTTTAAATGCGTTGAACACTGAAGCTTTCTTT. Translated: CASSLNALNTEAFF.